Given below is one T cell receptor beta chain in context. The data are from a study of blood T cell repertoires in COVID-19. The CDR3 is 15 residues long. Germline CDR1 LNHDA, CDR2 SQIVND (reference sequence). V lost 1 base and J 3 bases, leaving 9 bases between the germline ends. Sequenced by immunoSEQ multiplex PCR; TCRdb stores in-frame clones only, minus some. The data contain 180,000 or so clones, roughly 88% of them singletons. The receptor was isolated from a woman aged 40 to 50 with COVID-19, enrolled during active disease. The rearrangement links TRBV19 to TRBJ1-4, with unresolved D. Sequencing was carried out using peripheral blood. CDR3 region: CASSIAGGPNEKLFF. The CDR3 nucleotides are TGTGCCAGTAGTATAGCGGGAGGCCCTAATGAAAAACTGTTTTTT.